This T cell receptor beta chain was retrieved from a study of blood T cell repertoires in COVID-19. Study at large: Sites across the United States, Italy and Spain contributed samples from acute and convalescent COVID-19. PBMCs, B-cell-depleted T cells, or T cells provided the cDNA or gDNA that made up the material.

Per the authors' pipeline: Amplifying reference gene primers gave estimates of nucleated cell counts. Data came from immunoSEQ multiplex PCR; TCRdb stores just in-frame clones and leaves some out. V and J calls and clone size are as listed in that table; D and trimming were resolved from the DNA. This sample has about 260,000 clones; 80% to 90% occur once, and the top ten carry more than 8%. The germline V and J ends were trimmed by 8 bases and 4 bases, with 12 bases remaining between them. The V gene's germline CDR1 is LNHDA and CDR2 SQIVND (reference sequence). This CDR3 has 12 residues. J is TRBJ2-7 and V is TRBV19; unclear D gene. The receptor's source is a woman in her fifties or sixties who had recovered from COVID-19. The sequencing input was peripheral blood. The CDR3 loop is CASGYSLYEQYF. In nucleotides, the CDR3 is TGTGCCAGTGGTTACAGCTTGTACGAGCAGTACTTC.